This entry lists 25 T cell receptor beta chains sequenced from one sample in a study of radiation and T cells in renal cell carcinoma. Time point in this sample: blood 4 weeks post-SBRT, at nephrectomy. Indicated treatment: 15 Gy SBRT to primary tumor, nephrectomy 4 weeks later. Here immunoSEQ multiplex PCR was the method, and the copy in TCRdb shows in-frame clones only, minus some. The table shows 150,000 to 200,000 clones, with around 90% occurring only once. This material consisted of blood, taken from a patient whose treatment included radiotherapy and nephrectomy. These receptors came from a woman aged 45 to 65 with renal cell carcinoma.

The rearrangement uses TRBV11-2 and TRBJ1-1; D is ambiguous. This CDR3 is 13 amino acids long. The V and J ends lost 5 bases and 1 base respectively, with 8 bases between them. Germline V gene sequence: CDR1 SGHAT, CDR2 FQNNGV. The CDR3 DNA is TGTGCCAGCAGCCCAGGCGCGAACACTGAAGCTTTCTTT. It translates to CASSPGANTEAFF.

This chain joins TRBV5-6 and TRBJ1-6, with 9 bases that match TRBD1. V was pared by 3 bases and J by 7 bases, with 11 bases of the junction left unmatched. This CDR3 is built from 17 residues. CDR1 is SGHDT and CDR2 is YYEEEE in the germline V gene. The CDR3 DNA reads TGTGCCAGCAGCTGGACAGGGGCCGGGGTGGGAAATTCACCCCTCCACTTT. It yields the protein CASSWTGAGVGNSPLHF.

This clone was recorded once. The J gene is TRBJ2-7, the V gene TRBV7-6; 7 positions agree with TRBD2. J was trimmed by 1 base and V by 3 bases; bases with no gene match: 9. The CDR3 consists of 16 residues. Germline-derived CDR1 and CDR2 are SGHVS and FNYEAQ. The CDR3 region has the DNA TGTGCCAGCAGCTTGGAAAGCGGGGTAGGATCCTACGAGCAGTACTTC. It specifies CASSLESGVGSYEQYF.

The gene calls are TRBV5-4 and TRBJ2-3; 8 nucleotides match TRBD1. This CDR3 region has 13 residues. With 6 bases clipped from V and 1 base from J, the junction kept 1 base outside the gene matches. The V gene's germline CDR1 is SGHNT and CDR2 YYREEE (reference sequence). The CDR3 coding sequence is TGTGCCAGCACGGACAGGGGCACAGATACGCAGTATTTT. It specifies CASTDRGTDTQYF.

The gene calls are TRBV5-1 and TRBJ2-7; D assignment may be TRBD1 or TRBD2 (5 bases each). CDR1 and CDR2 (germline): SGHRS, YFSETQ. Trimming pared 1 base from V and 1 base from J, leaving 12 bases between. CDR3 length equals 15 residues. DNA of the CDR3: TGCGCCAGCAGCTTGACCGGGACGGATTCCTACGAGCAGTACTTC. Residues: CASSLTGTDSYEQYF.

The CDR3 DNA is TGTGCCAGCAGCTTAGCCCTCACCGGGGAGCTGTTTTTT. Its protein is CASSLALTGELFF. The chain links TRBV11-2 to TRBJ2-2, with D unresolved. The V gene's germline CDR1 is SGHAT and CDR2 FQNNGV. V shed 1 base and J shed 4 bases, with 4 bases lying between them. CDR3 length equals 13 residues.

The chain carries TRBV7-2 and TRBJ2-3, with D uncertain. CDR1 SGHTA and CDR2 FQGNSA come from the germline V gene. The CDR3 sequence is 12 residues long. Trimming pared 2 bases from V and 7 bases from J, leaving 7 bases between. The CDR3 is CASSLTTNTQYF. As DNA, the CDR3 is TGTGCCAGCAGCTTAACTACTAATACGCAGTATTTT.

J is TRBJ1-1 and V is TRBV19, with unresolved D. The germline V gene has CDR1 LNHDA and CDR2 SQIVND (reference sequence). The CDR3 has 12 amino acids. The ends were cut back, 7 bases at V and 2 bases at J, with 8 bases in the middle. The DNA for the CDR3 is TGTGCCAGTACTCAGTATAACACTGAAGCTTTCTTT. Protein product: CASTQYNTEAFF.

This CDR3 is CASSEALEGTQSYEKLFF. The CDR3 nucleotides are TGTGCCAGCAGTGAAGCGTTGGAGGGGACCCAAAGTTATGAAAAACTGTTTTTT. The gene calls are TRBV2 and TRBJ1-4, with D possibly being TRBD1 (5 bases). The CDR3 loop spans 18 amino acids. V shed 0 bases and J shed 6 bases, with 20 bases lying between them. CDR1 is SNHLY and CDR2 is FYNNEI in the germline V gene.

CDR3 residues: CASSFPRQGGYGYTF. CDR3 coding DNA: TGTGCCAGCAGTTTCCCCCGGCAGGGAGGCTATGGCTACACCTTC. The chain joins TRBV28 to TRBJ1-2; D might be TRBD1 (5 bases). The V end lost 3 bases, the J end lost 4 bases, and 15 bases lay between the germline ends. The CDR3 is 15 residues long. The germline V gene has CDR1 MDHEN and CDR2 SYDVKM.

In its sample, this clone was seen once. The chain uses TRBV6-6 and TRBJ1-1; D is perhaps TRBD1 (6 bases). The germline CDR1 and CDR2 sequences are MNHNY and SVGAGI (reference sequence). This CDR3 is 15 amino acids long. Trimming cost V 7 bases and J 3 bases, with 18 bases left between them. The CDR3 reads CASMVRLAGDTEAFF. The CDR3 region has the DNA TGTGCCAGCATGGTTAGGTTAGCAGGGGACACTGAAGCTTTCTTT.

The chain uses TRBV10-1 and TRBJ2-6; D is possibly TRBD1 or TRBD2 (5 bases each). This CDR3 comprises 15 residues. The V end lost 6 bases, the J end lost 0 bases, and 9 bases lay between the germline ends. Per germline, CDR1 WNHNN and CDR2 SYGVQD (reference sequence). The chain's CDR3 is CASSGDPSGANVLTF. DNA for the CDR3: TGCGCCAGCAGCGGGGACCCCTCTGGGGCCAACGTCCTGACTTTC.

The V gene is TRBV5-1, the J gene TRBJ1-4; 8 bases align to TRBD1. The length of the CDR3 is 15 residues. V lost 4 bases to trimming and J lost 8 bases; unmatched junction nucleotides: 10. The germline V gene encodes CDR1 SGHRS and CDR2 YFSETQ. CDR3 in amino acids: CASSATGVGWEKLFF. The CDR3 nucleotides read TGCGCCAGCAGCGCGACAGGGGTCGGATGGGAAAAACTGTTTTTT.

The CDR3: CASSLARHLNTEAFF. The DNA for the CDR3 is TGCGCCAGCAGCTTGGCGAGACACCTGAACACTGAAGCTTTCTTT. The rearrangement uses TRBV5-1 and TRBJ1-1, with D unclear. V lost 0 bases, J lost 0 bases, and 9 bases lay in between. The CDR3 spans 15 residues. Germline V gene sequence: CDR1 SGHRS, CDR2 YFSETQ.

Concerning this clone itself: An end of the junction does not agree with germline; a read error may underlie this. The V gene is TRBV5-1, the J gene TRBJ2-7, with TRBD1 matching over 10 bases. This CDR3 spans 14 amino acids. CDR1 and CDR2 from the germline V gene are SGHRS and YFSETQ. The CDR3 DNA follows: TGCGCCAGCAGCCCGACAGGGGGCTCCAACGAGCAGTACTTC. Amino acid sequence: CASSPTGGSNEQYF.

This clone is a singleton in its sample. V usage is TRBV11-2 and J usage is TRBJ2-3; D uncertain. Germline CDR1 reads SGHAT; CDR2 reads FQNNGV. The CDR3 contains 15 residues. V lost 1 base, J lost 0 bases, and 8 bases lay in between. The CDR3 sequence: CASSLVPVSTDTQYF. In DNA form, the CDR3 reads TGTGCCAGCAGCTTAGTTCCCGTTAGCACAGATACGCAGTATTTT.

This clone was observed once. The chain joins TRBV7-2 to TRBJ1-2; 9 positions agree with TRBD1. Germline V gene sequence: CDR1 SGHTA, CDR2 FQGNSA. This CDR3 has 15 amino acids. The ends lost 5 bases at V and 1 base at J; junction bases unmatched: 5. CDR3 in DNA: TGTGCCAGCAGCAGGGACAGGGATTATAACTATGGCTACACCTTC. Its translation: CASSRDRDYNYGYTF.

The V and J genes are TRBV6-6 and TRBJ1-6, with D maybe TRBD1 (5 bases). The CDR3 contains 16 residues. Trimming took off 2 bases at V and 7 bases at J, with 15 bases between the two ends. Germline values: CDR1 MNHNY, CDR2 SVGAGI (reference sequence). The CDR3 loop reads CASSYGIGGGNSPLHF. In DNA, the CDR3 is TGTGCCAGCAGTTACGGTATTGGGGGTGGCAATTCACCCCTCCACTTT.

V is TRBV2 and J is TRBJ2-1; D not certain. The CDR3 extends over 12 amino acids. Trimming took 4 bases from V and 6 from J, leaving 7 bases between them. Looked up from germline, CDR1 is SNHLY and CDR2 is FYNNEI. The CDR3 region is CASSGTANEQFF. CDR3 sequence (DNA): TGTGCCAGCAGTGGGACGGCCAATGAGCAGTTCTTC.

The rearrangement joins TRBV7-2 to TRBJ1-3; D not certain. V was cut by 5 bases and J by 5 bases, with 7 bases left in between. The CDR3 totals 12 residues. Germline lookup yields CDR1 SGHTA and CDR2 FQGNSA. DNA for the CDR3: TGTGCCAGCAGCCCCCAGCGAAACACCATATATTTT. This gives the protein CASSPQRNTIYF. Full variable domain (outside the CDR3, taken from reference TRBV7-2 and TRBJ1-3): GAGVSQSPSNKVTEKGKDVELRCDPISGHTALYWYRQSLGQGLEFLIYFQGNSAPDKSGLPSDRFSAERTGGSVSTLTIQRTQQEDSAVYLCASSPQRNTIYFGEGSWLTVV.

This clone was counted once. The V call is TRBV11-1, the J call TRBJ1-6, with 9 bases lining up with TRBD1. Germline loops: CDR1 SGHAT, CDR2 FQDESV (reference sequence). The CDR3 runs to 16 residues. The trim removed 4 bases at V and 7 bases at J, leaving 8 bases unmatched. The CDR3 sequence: CASSSTQGARNSPLHF. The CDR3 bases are TGTGCCAGCAGCTCGACACAGGGGGCGCGAAATTCACCCCTCCACTTT. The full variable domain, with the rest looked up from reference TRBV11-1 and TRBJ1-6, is EAEVAQSPRYKITEKSQAVAFWCDPISGHATLYWYRQILGQGPELLVQFQDESVVDDSQLPKDRFSAERLKGVDSTLKIQPAELGDSAMYLCASSSTQGARNSPLHFGNGTRLTVT.

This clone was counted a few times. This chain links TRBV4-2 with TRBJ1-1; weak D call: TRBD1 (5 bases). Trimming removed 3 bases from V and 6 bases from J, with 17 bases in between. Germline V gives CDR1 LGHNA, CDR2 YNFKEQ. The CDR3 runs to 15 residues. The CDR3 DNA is TGTGCCAGCAGCCATCGTTTCGGGGAAGGGGCTGAAGCTTTCTTT. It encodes CASSHRFGEGAEAFF.

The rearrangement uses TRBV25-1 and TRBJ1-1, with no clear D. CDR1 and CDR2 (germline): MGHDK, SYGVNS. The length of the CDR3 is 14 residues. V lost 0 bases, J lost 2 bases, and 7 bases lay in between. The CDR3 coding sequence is TGTGCCAGCAGTGAATATCAGGCCAACACTGAAGCTTTCTTT. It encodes CASSEYQANTEAFF.

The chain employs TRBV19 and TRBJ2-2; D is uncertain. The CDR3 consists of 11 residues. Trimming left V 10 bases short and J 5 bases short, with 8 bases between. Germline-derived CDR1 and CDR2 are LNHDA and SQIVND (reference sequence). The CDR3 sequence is CATDRTGELFF. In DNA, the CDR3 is TGTGCCACCGACCGTACCGGGGAGCTGTTTTTT.

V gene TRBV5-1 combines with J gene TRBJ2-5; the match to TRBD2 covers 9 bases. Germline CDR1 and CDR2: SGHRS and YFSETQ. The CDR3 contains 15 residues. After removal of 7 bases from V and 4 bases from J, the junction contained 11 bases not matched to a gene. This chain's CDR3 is CASSDPGTSRETQYF. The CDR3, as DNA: TGCGCCAGCTCAGACCCCGGGACTAGCAGAGAGACCCAGTACTTC.